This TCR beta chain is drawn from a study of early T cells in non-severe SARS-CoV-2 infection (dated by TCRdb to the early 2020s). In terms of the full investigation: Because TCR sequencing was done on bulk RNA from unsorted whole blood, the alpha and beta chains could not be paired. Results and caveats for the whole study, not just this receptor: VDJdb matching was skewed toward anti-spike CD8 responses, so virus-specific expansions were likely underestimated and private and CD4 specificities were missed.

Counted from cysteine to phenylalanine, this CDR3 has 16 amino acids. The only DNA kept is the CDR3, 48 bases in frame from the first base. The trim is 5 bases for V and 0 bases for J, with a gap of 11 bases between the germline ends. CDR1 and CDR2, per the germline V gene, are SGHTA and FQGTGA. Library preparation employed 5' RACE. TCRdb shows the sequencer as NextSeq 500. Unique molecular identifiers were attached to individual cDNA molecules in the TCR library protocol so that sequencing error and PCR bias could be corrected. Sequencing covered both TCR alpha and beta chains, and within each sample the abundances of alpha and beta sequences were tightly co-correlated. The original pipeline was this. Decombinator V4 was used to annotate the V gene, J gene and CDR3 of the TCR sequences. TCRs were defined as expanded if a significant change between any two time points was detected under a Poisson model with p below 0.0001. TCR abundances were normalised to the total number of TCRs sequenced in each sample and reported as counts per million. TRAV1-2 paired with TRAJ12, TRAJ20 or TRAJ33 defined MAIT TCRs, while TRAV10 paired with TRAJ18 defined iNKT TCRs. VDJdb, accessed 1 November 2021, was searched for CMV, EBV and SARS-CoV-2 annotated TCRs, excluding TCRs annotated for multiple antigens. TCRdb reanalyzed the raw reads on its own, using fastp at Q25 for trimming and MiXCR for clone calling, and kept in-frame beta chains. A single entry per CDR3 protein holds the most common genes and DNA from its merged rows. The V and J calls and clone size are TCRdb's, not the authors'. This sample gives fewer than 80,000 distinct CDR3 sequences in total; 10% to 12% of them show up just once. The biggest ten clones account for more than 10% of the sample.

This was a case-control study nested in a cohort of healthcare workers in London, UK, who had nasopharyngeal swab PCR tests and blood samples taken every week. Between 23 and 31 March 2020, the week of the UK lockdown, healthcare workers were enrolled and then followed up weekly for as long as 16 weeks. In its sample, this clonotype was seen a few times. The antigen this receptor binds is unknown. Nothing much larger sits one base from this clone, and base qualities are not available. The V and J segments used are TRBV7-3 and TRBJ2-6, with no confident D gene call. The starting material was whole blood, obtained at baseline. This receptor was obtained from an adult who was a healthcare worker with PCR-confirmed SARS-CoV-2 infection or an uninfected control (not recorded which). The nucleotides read TGTGCCAGCAGCCAAAGGAGTGGCTCTGGGGCCAACGTCCTGACTTTC. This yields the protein CASSQRSGSGANVLTF.